Following are 17 T cell receptor beta chains from one sample sequenced in a study of blood T cell repertoires in COVID-19. Assay used: immunoSEQ multiplex PCR; TCRdb lists only in-frame clones, some missing. Among 210,000 or so clones listed, 81% were seen once. Sequencing was carried out using PBMCs or T cells enriched from blood (not recorded which). The source of these receptors is a woman in her forties or fifties with acute COVID-19.

CDR3 amino acids: CASSLAYSGYNEQFF. The CDR3 DNA follows: TGTGCCAGCAGCTTAGCGTATTCAGGTTACAATGAGCAGTTCTTC. This chain joins TRBV7-2 and TRBJ2-1, with D uncertain. This CDR3 is 15 amino acids long. V lost 0 bases and J 4 bases, leaving 10 bases between the germline ends. Looked up from germline, CDR1 is SGHTA and CDR2 is FQGNSA.

V is TRBV28 and J is TRBJ1-1; D unresolved. Germline CDR1 reads MDHEN; CDR2 reads SYDVKM. This CDR3 contains 14 residues. Trimming pared 7 bases from V and 1 base from J, leaving 13 bases between. The CDR3 region is CASKLYRGNTEAFF. The CDR3 nucleotides read TGTGCCAGCAAACTCTACCGGGGGAACACTGAAGCTTTCTTT.

V is TRBV4-3 and J is TRBJ1-4; 8 nucleotides line up with TRBD1. CDR1 LGHNA and CDR2 YSLEER come from the germline V gene. This CDR3 is 16 amino acids long. The ends lost 0 bases at V and 7 bases at J; junction bases unmatched: 7. The CDR3 DNA sequence: TGCGCCAGCAGCCAAGAGAACCAGGGGGCTATTGAAAAACTGTTTTTT. Translating gives CASSQENQGAIEKLFF.

The J gene is TRBJ2-7, the V gene TRBV21-1; the DNA was not compared with TRBD1, the D call given in the table. TRBV21-1 represents a pseudogene. The length of the CDR3 is 15 residues. The CDR3 spells CASSKLAPGRPEQYF. The DNA of the CDR3 is TGTGCCAGCAGCAAATTGGCCCCTGGTCGTCCGGAGCAGTACTTC.

This clone was detected only a few times. The V call is TRBV3-1 (or the pseudogene TRBV3-2), the J call TRBJ1-6, with 8 bases lining up with TRBD1. This CDR3 comprises 16 residues. Losses at the gene ends were 4 bases for V and 9 bases for J; bases not matched to a gene: 11. Germline V gene lookup returns CDR1 LGHDT and CDR2 YNNKEL (reference sequence). The DNA of the CDR3 is TGTGCCAGCAGCCGCTCAAACAGGGGGGGAGGTTCACCCCTCCACTTT. Protein: CASSRSNRGGGSPLHF.

The V and J genes are TRBV19 and TRBJ2-3; tentative D call: TRBD2 (6 bases). The CDR3 consists of 14 residues. Germline-derived CDR1 and CDR2 are LNHDA and SQIVND (reference sequence). V was pared by 4 bases and J by 3 bases, with 11 bases between. CDR3 region: CASSTGVWTDTQYF. The CDR3 nucleotides read TGTGCCAGTAGTACGGGAGTCTGGACAGATACGCAGTATTTT.

On this clone itself: Mismatch with germline at one junction end may stem from a read error. The genes are TRBV12-3 or TRBV12-4 and TRBJ1-2, with a weak D call TRBD1 (5 bases). CDR3 length: 13 residues. The CDR3 DNA reads as TGTGCCAGCAGTTCCAGGGCGTGGCAGGGAGGGGCCTTC. Encoded protein: CASSSRAWQGGAF.

The chain couples TRBV6-2 or TRBV6-3 to TRBJ1-1, with D perhaps TRBD1 (6 bases). This CDR3 is 17 amino acids long. V dropped 5 bases and J dropped 2 bases, with 21 bases sitting between them. Germline assignment: CDR1 MNHEY and CDR2 SVGEGT. In nucleotides, the CDR3 is TGTGCCAGCAGTCAAGCGGGGACACTTCGGGCCAACACTGAAGCTTTCTTT. The encoded protein is CASSQAGTLRANTEAFF.

This rearrangement joins TRBV5-1 to TRBJ2-3; D is ambiguous. Germline loops: CDR1 SGHRS, CDR2 YFSETQ. CDR3 size: 14 residues. V gave up 0 bases and J gave up 6 bases, with 11 bases separating them. For the CDR3, the DNA is TGCGCCAGCAGCTTGGAATACCGCCGGGATACGCAGTATTTT. This sequence encodes CASSLEYRRDTQYF.

The chain recombines TRBV15 with TRBJ1-2; tentative D call: TRBD1 (6 bases). Trimming left V 0 bases short and J 5 bases short, with 25 bases between. This CDR3 comprises 19 residues. Germline CDR1 LNHNV, CDR2 YYDKDF (reference sequence). The CDR3 DNA reads as TGTGCCACCAGCAGAGAACGAACCGGATCCGGACAGCCTGGGTATGGCTACACCTTC. Protein: CATSRERTGSGQPGYGYTF. The full variable domain, completed using reference TRBV15 and TRBJ1-2, is DAMVIQNPRYQVTQFGKPVTLSCSQTLNHNVMYWYQQKSSQAPKLLFHYYDKDFNNEADTPDNFQSRRPNTSFCFLDIRSPGLGDTAMYLCATSRERTGSGQPGYGYTFGSGTRLTVV.

This clone has a count of ten or more. This chain links TRBV7-9 with TRBJ2-7, with 9 nucleotides matching TRBD1. The CDR3 has 15 amino acids. Trimming at V came to 5 bases and at J to 5 bases, leaving 10 bases not matched to a gene. Germline V gene lookup returns CDR1 SEHNR and CDR2 FQNEAQ (reference sequence). The CDR3 sequence: CASSLTGTGIHEQYF. CDR3 nucleotides: TGTGCCAGCAGCCTTACCGGGACAGGGATCCACGAGCAGTACTTC.

V usage is TRBV5-1 and J usage is TRBJ2-5; TRBD2 is a possible D gene (5 bases). V was cut by 0 bases and J by 1 base, with 13 bases left in between. This CDR3 region has 16 residues. Per germline, CDR1 SGHRS and CDR2 YFSETQ. This CDR3 reads CASSLGWRALQETQYF. Written as DNA, the CDR3 is TGCGCCAGCAGCTTGGGTTGGCGGGCCCTCCAAGAGACCCAGTACTTC.

J is TRBJ1-5 and V is TRBV4-2; 8 bases align to TRBD1. Germline trimming cut 3 bases from V and 2 bases from J; bases unmatched to any gene: 3. Germline values: CDR1 LGHNA, CDR2 YNFKEQ. This CDR3 is 15 amino acids long. The CDR3 DNA reads TGTGCCAGCAGCCAGGAGACAGGGGGCAATCAGCCCCAGCATTTT. Its protein product is CASSQETGGNQPQHF.

This clone has only a few counts. V usage is TRBV5-1 and J usage is TRBJ2-7; TRBD1 agrees at 7 bases. Germline trimming cut 3 bases from V and 2 bases from J; bases unmatched to any gene: 5. Germline CDR1 and CDR2: SGHRS and YFSETQ. The CDR3 contains 14 residues. CDR3 residues: CASSSGQAPYEQYF. The CDR3 nucleotides read TGCGCCAGCAGCTCCGGACAGGCACCCTACGAGCAGTACTTC.

The chain carries TRBV2 and TRBJ1-1; the D gene is possibly TRBD1 (5 bases). Germline lookup yields CDR1 SNHLY and CDR2 FYNNEI. Trimming took off 6 bases at V and 1 base at J, with 9 bases between the two ends. CDR3 length: 13 amino acids. The CDR3 nucleotides are TGTGCCAGCAGGAGGGACTCGAACACTGAAGCTTTCTTT. Translating gives CASRRDSNTEAFF. Full variable domain (remainder filled in from reference TRBV2 and TRBJ1-1): EPEVTQTPSHQVTQMGQEVILRCVPISNHLYFYWYRQILGQKVEFLVSFYNNEISEKSEIFDDQFSVERPDGSNFTLKIRSTKLEDSAMYFCASRRDSNTEAFFGQGTRLTVV.

The rearrangement joins TRBV28 to TRBJ1-4, with TRBD1 matching 7 bases. CDR3 length: 17 amino acids. CDR1 and CDR2 (germline): MDHEN, SYDVKM. V lost 2 bases and J lost 3; bases outside the gene matches: 9. CDR3 sequence reads: CASSLARQGYANEKLFF. The CDR3, as DNA: TGTGCCAGCAGTTTAGCTAGACAGGGTTACGCTAATGAAAAACTGTTTTTT.

This chain links TRBV3-1 (or the pseudogene TRBV3-2) with TRBJ2-6, with 8 bases identical to TRBD1. Germline V gives CDR1 LGHDT, CDR2 YNNKEL (reference sequence). The ends lost 2 bases at V and 0 bases at J; junction bases unmatched: 6. This CDR3 region has 18 residues. The CDR3 reads CASSQSSGTGSGANVLTF. The CDR3 coding sequence is TGTGCCAGCAGCCAAAGCTCAGGGACAGGCTCTGGGGCCAACGTCCTGACTTTC.